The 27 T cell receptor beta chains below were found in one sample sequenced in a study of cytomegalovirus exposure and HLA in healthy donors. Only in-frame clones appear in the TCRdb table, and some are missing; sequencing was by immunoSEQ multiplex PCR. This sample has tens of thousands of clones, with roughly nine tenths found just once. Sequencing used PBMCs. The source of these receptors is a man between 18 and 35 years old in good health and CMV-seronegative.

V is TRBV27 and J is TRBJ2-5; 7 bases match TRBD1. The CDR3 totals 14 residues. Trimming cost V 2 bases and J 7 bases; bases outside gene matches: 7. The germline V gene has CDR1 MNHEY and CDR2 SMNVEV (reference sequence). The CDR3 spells CASSLADRPGTQYF. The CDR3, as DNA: TGTGCCAGCAGTTTAGCGGACAGGCCGGGGACCCAGTACTTC.

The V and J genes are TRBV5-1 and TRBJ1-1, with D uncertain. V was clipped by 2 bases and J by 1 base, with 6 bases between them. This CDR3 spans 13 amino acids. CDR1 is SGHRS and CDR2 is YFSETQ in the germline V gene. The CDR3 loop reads CASSFAENTEAFF. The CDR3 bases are TGCGCCAGCAGCTTTGCGGAGAACACTGAAGCTTTCTTT.

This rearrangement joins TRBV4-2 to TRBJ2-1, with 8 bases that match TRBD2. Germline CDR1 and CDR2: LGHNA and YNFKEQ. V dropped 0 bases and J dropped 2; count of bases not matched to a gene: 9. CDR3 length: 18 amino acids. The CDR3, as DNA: TGTGCCAGCAGCCAAGATAGGAGCGGGAGACCCCCCTACAATGAGCAGTTCTTC. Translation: CASSQDRSGRPPYNEQFF.

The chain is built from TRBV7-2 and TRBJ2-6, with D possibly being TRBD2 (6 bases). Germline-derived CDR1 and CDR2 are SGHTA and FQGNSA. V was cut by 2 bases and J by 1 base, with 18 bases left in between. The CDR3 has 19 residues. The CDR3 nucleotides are TGTGCCAGCAGCTTAAGATCGGGGGAACCTACATCTGGGGCCAACGTCCTGACTTTC. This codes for CASSLRSGEPTSGANVLTF.

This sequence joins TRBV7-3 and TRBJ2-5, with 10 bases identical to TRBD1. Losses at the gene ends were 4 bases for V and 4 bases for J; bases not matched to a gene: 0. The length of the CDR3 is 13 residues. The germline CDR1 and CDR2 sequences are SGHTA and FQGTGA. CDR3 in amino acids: CASSWDRGETQYF. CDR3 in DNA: TGTGCCAGCAGCTGGGACAGGGGAGAGACCCAGTACTTC.

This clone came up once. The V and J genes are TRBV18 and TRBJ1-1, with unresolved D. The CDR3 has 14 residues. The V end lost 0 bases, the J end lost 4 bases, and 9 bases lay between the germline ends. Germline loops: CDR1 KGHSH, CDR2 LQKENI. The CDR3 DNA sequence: TGTGCCAGCTCACCACCGAGAACCACCACTGAAGCTTTCTTT. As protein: CASSPPRTTTEAFF.

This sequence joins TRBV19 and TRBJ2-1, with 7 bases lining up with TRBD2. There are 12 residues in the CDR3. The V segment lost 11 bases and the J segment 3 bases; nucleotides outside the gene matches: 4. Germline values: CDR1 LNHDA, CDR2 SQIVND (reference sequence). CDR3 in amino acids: CAGGDGYNEQFF. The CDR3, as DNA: TGTGCCGGGGGGGACGGCTACAATGAGCAGTTCTTC. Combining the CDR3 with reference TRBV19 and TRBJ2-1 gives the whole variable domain DGGITQSPKYLFRKEGQNVTLSCEQNLNHDAMYWYRQDPGQGLRLIYYSQIVNDFQKGDIAEGYSVSREKKESFPLTVTSAQKNPTAFYLCAGGDGYNEQFFGPGTRLTVL.

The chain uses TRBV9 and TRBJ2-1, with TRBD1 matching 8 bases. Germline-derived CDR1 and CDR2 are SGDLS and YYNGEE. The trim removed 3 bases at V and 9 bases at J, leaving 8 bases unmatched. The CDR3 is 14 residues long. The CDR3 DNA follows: TGTGCCAGCAGCGGGGGACAGGTTCTGGGTGAGCAGTTCTTC. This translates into CASSGGQVLGEQFF.

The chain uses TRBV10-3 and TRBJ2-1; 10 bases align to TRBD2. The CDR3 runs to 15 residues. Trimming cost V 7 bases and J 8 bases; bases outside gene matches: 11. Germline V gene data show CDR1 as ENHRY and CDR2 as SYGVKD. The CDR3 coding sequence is TGTGCCATCACTGGGGCTAGCGGGAGTAAAGATGAGCAGTTCTTC. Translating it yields CAITGASGSKDEQFF.

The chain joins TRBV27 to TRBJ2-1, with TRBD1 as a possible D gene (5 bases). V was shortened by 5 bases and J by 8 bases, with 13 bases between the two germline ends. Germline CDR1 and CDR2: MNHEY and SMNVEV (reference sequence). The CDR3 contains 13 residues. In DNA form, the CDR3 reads TGTGCCAGCAGTCCCGTAGGGGTCTATGAGCAGTTCTTC. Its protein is CASSPVGVYEQFF.

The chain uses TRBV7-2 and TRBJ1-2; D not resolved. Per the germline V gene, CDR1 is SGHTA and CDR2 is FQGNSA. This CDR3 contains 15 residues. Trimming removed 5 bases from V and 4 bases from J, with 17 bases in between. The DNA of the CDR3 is TGTGCCAGCAGCCCTCCGGACGGGGTGGGCTATGGCTACACCTTC. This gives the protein CASSPPDGVGYGYTF.

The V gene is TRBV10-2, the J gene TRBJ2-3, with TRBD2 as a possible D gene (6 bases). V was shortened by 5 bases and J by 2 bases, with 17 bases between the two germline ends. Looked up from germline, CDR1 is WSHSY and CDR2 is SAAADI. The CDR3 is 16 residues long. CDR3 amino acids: CASSPKIRLDTDTQYF. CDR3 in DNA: TGCGCCAGCAGTCCCAAGATCCGACTAGACACAGATACGCAGTATTTT.

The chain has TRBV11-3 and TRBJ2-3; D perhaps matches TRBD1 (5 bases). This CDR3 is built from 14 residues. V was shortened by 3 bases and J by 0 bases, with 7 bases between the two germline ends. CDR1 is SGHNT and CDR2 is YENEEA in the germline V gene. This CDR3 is CASSFRQSTDTQYF. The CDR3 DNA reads TGTGCCAGCAGCTTCAGACAGAGCACAGATACGCAGTATTTT.

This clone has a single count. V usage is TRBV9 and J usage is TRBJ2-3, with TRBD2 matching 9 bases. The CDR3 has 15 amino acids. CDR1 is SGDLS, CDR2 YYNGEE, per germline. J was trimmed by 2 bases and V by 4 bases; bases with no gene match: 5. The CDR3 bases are TGTGCCAGCAGCCCTAGCGGGACTTTCACAGATACGCAGTATTTT. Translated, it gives CASSPSGTFTDTQYF.

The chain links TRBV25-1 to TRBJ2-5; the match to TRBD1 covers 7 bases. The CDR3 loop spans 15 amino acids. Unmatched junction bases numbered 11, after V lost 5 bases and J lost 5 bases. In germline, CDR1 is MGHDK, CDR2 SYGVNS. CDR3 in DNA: TGTGCCAGCAGTCGGGACAGAGGGAAGGAGGAGACCCAGTACTTC. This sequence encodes CASSRDRGKEETQYF.

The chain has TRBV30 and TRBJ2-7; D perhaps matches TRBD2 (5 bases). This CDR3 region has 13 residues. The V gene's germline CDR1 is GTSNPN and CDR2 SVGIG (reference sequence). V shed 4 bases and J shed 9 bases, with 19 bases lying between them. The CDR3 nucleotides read TGTGCCTGGAAACTAGGTCTCTCTGGATGGCAGTACTTC. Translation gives CAWKLGLSGWQYF.

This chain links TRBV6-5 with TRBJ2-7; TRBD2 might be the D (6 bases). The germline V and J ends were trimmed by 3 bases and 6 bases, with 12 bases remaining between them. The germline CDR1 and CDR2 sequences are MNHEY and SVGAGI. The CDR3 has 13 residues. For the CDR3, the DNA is TGTGCCAGCAGTTATTCGGGGGTTCGCGAGCAGTACTTC. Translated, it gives CASSYSGVREQYF.

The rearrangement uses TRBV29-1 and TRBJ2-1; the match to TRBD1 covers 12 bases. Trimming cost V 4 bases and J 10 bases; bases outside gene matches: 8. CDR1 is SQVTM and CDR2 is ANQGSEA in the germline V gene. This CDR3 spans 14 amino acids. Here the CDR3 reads CSVVGTGGPGEQFF. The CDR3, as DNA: TGCAGCGTTGTTGGGACAGGGGGCCCGGGAGAGCAGTTCTTC.

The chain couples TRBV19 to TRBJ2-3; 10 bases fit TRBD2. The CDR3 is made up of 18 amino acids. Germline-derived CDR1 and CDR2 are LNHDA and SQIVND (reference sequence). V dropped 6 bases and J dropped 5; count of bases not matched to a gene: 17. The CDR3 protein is CASRTTSFSGRAEDTQYF. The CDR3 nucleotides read TGTGCCAGTAGAACGACATCCTTCAGCGGGAGGGCCGAAGATACGCAGTATTTT.

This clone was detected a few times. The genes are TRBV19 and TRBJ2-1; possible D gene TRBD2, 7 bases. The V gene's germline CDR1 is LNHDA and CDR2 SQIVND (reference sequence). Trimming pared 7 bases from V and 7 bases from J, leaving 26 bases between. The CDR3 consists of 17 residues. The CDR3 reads CASTTLGRGSYWNEQFF. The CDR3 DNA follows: TGTGCCAGTACCACCCTGGGGAGGGGGTCTTACTGGAATGAGCAGTTCTTC. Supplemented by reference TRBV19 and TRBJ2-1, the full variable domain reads DGGITQSPKYLFRKEGQNVTLSCEQNLNHDAMYWYRQDPGQGLRLIYYSQIVNDFQKGDIAEGYSVSREKKESFPLTVTSAQKNPTAFYLCASTTLGRGSYWNEQFFGPGTRLTVL.

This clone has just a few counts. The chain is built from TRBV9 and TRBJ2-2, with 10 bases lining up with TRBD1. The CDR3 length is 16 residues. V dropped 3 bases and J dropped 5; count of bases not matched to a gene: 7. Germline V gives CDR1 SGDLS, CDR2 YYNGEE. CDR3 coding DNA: TGTGCCAGCAGCGCCCGGGACAGGGGCGGAACCGGGGAGCTGTTTTTT. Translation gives CASSARDRGGTGELFF.

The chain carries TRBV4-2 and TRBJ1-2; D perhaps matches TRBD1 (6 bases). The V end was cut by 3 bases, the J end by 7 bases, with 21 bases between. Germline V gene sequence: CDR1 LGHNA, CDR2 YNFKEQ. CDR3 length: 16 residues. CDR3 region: CASSHGRGRGSGGYTF. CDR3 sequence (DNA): TGTGCCAGCAGCCATGGCAGGGGCCGGGGTTCTGGTGGCTACACCTTC.

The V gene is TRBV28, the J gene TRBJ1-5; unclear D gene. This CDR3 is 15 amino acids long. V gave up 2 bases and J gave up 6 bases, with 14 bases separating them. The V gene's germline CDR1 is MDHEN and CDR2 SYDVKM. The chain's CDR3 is CASSLRGEVVQPQHF. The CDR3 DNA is TGTGCCAGCAGTTTACGCGGGGAGGTAGTTCAGCCCCAGCATTTT.

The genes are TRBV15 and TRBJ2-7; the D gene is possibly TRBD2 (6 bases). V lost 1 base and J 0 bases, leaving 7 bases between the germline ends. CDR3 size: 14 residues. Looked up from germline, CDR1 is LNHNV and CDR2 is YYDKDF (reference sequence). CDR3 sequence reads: CATSRGGDSYEQYF. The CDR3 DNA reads TGTGCCACCAGCAGAGGGGGGGACTCCTACGAGCAGTACTTC.

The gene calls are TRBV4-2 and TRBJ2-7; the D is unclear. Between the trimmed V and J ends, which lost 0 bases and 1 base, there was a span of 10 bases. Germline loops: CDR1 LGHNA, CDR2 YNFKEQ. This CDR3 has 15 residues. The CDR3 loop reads CASSQDQAGSYEQYF. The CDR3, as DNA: TGTGCCAGCAGCCAAGATCAGGCAGGATCCTACGAGCAGTACTTC.

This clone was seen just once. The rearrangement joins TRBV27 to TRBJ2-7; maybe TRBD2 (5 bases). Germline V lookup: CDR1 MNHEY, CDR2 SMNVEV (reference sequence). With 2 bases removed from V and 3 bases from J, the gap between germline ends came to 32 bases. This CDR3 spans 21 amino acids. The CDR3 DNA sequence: TGTGCCAGCAGTTTAGTTAGAGGGCCAGGTTACGTATCGCCCAATAACTACGAGCAGTACTTC. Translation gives CASSLVRGPGYVSPNNYEQYF.

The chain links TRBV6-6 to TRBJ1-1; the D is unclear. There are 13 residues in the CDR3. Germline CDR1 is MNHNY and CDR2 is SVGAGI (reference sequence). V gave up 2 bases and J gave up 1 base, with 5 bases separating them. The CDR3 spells CASSYNRNTEAFF. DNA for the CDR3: TGTGCCAGCAGTTACAACAGGAACACTGAAGCTTTCTTT.